What follows are 24 T cell receptor beta chains derived from one specimen sequenced in a study of blood T cells in healthy people across ages. Together with a sample-barcoded 5' primer, a J-beta primer mix was included in a second PCR lasting about 6 to 11 cycles. Via MiXCR, TCRdb re-called the 5' RACE reads, giving one row per CDR3 protein. The table lists 750,000 to 1,000,000 distinct CDR3 sequences, under 35% of them singletons. These data also featured in a second study, about T cells of mothers and their children.

Specimen: blood. All receptors derive from a woman between 40 and 55 years old in good health.

The chain couples TRBV7-2 to TRBJ2-5; TRBD1 agrees at 9 bases. The J segment lost 1 base and the V segment lost 7 bases, leaving 13 bases of the junction unmatched. This CDR3 has 17 amino acids. Germline V gene sequence: CDR1 SGHTA, CDR2 FQGNSA. The CDR3 loop is CASIRGKTGGPQETQYF. The CDR3 DNA follows: TGTGCCAGCATTAGGGGGAAAACAGGGGGCCCCCAAGAGACCCAGTACTTC.

This clonotype has a count of ten or more. The CDR3 nucleotides read TGTGCCAGCAGTTTGGAGGGCCCCGAGGAGCAGTACTTC. The encoded protein is CASSLEGPEEQYF. This sequence joins TRBV27 and TRBJ2-7; D is possibly TRBD2 (6 bases). Between the trimmed V and J ends, which lost 3 bases and 7 bases, there was a span of 13 bases. The CDR3 is 13 amino acids. Germline assignment: CDR1 MNHEY and CDR2 SMNVEV (reference sequence).

In its sample, this clonotype was seen a few times. CDR3 sequence reads: CASSYGDRNSPLHF. The CDR3 DNA reads TGTGCCAGCAGTTACGGGGATCGTAATTCACCCCTCCACTTT. The chain has TRBV6-5 and TRBJ1-6; D is uncertain. Germline V CDR1 and CDR2: MNHEY, SVGAGI. This CDR3 region has 14 residues. V lost 2 bases and J lost 6, with 8 bases in between.

A few counts support this clonotype. The V and J genes are TRBV5-1 and TRBJ1-4; D is unclear. V was cut by 3 bases and J by 8 bases, with 11 bases left in between. CDR1 and CDR2 from the germline V gene are SGHRS and YFSETQ. The CDR3 spans 13 residues. This CDR3 reads CASSSGLGEKLFF. The CDR3 nucleotides are TGCGCCAGCAGCTCGGGGTTGGGAGAAAAACTGTTTTTT.

This clonotype was observed a handful of times. The gene calls are TRBV5-1 and TRBJ2-2; D is perhaps TRBD1 (5 bases). The CDR3 is 15 amino acids. CDR1 and CDR2 from the germline V gene are SGHRS and YFSETQ. The V gene lost 0 bases and the J gene lost 1 base, with 7 bases spanning the gap. CDR3 in amino acids: CASSLERGNTGELFF. DNA for the CDR3: TGCGCCAGCAGCTTGGAAAGGGGGAACACCGGGGAGCTGTTTTTT.

This chain joins TRBV27 and TRBJ2-1; no reliable D call. This CDR3 contains 20 residues. V was shortened by 6 bases and J by 0 bases, with 27 bases between the two germline ends. CDR1 and CDR2 (germline): MNHEY, SMNVEV (reference sequence). In DNA, the CDR3 is TGTGCCAGCAGAGCTGGGCCAGGAGACCTCAGCCCGAACTCCTACAATGAGCAGTTCTTC. It yields the protein CASRAGPGDLSPNSYNEQFF.

This clonotype was recorded a few times. The V and J genes are TRBV18 and TRBJ2-6; D possibly corresponds to TRBD1 (5 bases). The CDR3 extends over 17 amino acids. Trimming pared 3 bases from V and 2 bases from J, leaving 14 bases between. CDR1 and CDR2 (germline): KGHSH, LQKENI. CDR3 region: CASSPTGPGTGANVLTF. The CDR3 DNA follows: TGTGCCAGCTCACCCACAGGCCCAGGGACTGGGGCCAACGTCCTGACTTTC. Full variable domain (remainder filled in from reference TRBV18 and TRBJ2-6): NAGVMQNPRHLVRRRGQEARLRCSPMKGHSHVYWYRQLPEEGLKFMVYLQKENIIDESGMPKERFSAEFPKEGPSILRIQQVVRGDSAAYFCASSPTGPGTGANVLTFGAGSRLTVL.

This chain uses TRBV28 with TRBJ2-4; D not certain. The V end lost 1 base, the J end lost 13 bases, and 11 bases lay between the germline ends. Germline values: CDR1 MDHEN, CDR2 SYDVKM. The CDR3 runs 12 residues. Written as DNA, the CDR3 is TGTGCCAGCAGTTTATTGTACAATGAGCAGTACTTC. Residues: CASSLLYNEQYF.

This clonotype was observed a handful of times. V and J are TRBV7-2 and TRBJ2-5, with TRBD1 matching over 7 bases. Losses at the gene ends were 3 bases for V and 1 base for J; bases not matched to a gene: 5. The CDR3 has 15 residues. Germline V CDR1 and CDR2: SGHTA, FQGNSA. The DNA for the CDR3 is TGTGCCAGCAGCTTGGTCGACAGGGCCCAAGAGACCCAGTACTTC. This sequence encodes CASSLVDRAQETQYF.

As for this clonotype: This clone may be a read error of a much larger clone one base away. V is TRBV29-1 and J is TRBJ2-7; D possibly matches TRBD1 or TRBD2 (5 bases each). The CDR3 is 13 residues long. Germline V gene sequence: CDR1 SQVTM, CDR2 ANQGSEA. For the CDR3, the DNA is TGCAGCGTTGCGGGACCTAGGGCCTACGGGCAGTACTTC. Translated: CSVAGPRAYGQYF.

The J gene is TRBJ2-5, the V gene TRBV7-2; D might be TRBD1 (5 bases). The J call could be wrong; TRBJ2-7 is a better fit for the DNA end. Per the germline V gene, CDR1 is SGHTA and CDR2 is FQGNSA. This CDR3 is 13 amino acids long. The CDR3 coding sequence is TGTGCCGCCATCTCGGGTCTCCAGGGCGAGCAGTACTTC. Translation gives CAAISGLQGEQYF.

This clonotype was seen only a few times. The chain employs TRBV28 and TRBJ2-1; 8 bases are shared with TRBD2. The CDR3 spans 16 residues. The V gene's germline CDR1 is MDHEN and CDR2 SYDVKM. V lost 5 bases, J lost 3 bases, and 9 bases stayed unmatched. The CDR3 is CASSGSAGAHYNEQFF. In nucleotides, the CDR3 is TGTGCCAGCAGTGGATCAGCGGGGGCCCACTACAATGAGCAGTTCTTC.

The chain links TRBV2 to TRBJ1-4; 8 bases agree with TRBD1. After removal of 10 bases from V and 8 bases from J, the junction contained 3 bases not matched to a gene. Germline V gene lookup returns CDR1 SNHLY and CDR2 FYNNEI. This CDR3 is 11 amino acids long. The CDR3 reads CANRQGEKLFF. CDR3 DNA sequence: TGTGCCAACCGACAGGGGGAAAAACTGTTTTTT.

This clonotype was counted between two and nine times. The rearrangement joins TRBV5-6 to TRBJ2-1, with 10 bases fitting TRBD2. The germline V gene has CDR1 SGHDT and CDR2 YYEEEE. J was trimmed by 8 bases and V by 0 bases; bases with no gene match: 5. This CDR3 has 15 amino acids. DNA of the CDR3: TGTGCCAGCAGCTTGGTACTAGCGGGGAAGGATGAGCAGTTCTTC. It encodes CASSLVLAGKDEQFF.

This clonotype was recorded at least ten times. The chain joins TRBV10-3 to TRBJ1-2; the match to TRBD1 covers 7 bases. Losses at the gene ends were 6 bases for V and 4 bases for J; bases not matched to a gene: 2. Germline-derived CDR1 and CDR2 are ENHRY and SYGVKD. The CDR3 covers 12 residues. The CDR3 region has the DNA TGTGCCATCAGCGGGACAGCCTATGGCTACACCTTC. Residues: CAISGTAYGYTF.

This clonotype came up many times. The V gene is TRBV7-2, the J gene TRBJ2-3, with a tentative D call TRBD2 (6 bases). The germline V and J ends were trimmed by 5 bases and 3 bases, with 21 bases remaining between them. The CDR3 is made up of 17 amino acids. The germline CDR1 and CDR2 sequences are SGHTA and FQGNSA. CDR3 DNA sequence: TGTGCCAGCAGCGGGGCGGGATACGGCTTAAGAACAGATACGCAGTATTTT. Its protein product is CASSGAGYGLRTDTQYF.

This chain uses TRBV30 with TRBJ2-1; unclear D gene. The CDR3 covers 17 residues. The V gene's germline CDR1 is GTSNPN and CDR2 SVGIG (reference sequence). V shed 3 bases and J shed 5 bases, with 23 bases lying between them. CDR3 in DNA: TGTGCCTGGAGGGTAATGCCAGGATTTTTGGCCCACAATGAGCAGTTCTTC. Amino acids: CAWRVMPGFLAHNEQFF.

In this sample, this clonotype turned up a few times. V and J are TRBV28 and TRBJ1-2; TRBD1 aligns across 7 bases. The CDR3 loop spans 14 amino acids. CDR1 and CDR2 (germline): MDHEN, SYDVKM. V shed 5 bases, J shed 6 bases, and the junction held 9 bases outside the gene matches. In DNA, the CDR3 is TGTGCCAGCAGTAAGGAGGACAGGACCCATGGCTACACCTTC. It encodes CASSKEDRTHGYTF.

Regarding this clonotype: A read error may produce the germline difference seen at one junction end. V usage is TRBV2 and J usage is TRBJ2-3, with TRBD2 identical over 9 bases. This CDR3 contains 15 residues. Germline values: CDR1 SNHLY, CDR2 FYNNEI. CDR3 DNA sequence: TGTGCCAGCAGGACGACTAGCGGCCTCACAGACACGCAGTATTTT. It yields the protein CASRTTSGLTDTQYF.

V and J are TRBV7-2 and TRBJ1-2; D is unclear. Germline assignment: CDR1 SGHTA and CDR2 FQGNSA. Trimming removed 1 base from V and 8 bases from J, with 14 bases in between. The CDR3 is 14 amino acids. In DNA form, the CDR3 reads TGTGCCAGCAGCTTAGGGGCCTCTACCGGCGGCTACACCTTC. This codes for CASSLGASTGGYTF. The full variable domain, rest sourced from reference TRBV7-2 and TRBJ1-2, is GAGVSQSPSNKVTEKGKDVELRCDPISGHTALYWYRQSLGQGLEFLIYFQGNSAPDKSGLPSDRFSAERTGGSVSTLTIQRTQQEDSAVYLCASSLGASTGGYTFGSGTRLTVV.

The chain couples TRBV20-1 to TRBJ1-4; a weak D match, TRBD1 (6 bases). V was clipped by 1 base and J by 8 bases, with 14 bases between them. The CDR3 covers 14 residues. The germline CDR1 and CDR2 sequences are DFQATT and SNEGSKA (reference sequence). CDR3 DNA: TGCAGTGCTAGAGTTGGGTCAGGGGAAGAAAAACTGTTTTTT. This gives the protein CSARVGSGEEKLFF.

The chain is built from TRBV5-1 and TRBJ1-2; D gene uncertain. The V end was cut by 1 base, the J end by 7 bases, with 17 bases between. CDR1 is SGHRS, CDR2 YFSETQ, per germline. The CDR3 totals 15 residues. CDR3 residues: CASSLTDQSDGGYTF. The CDR3, as DNA: TGCGCCAGCAGCTTGACCGATCAAAGCGATGGTGGCTACACCTTC.

V usage is TRBV5-1 and J usage is TRBJ1-2; weak D call: TRBD1 (6 bases). The CDR3 consists of 15 residues. Trimming took 4 bases from V and 3 from J, leaving 16 bases between them. Germline CDR1 and CDR2: SGHRS and YFSETQ. CDR3 nucleotide sequence: TGCGCCAGCAGCCCATACAACAGGGTTCACTATGGCTACACCTTC. It translates to CASSPYNRVHYGYTF.

The chain uses TRBV6-1 and TRBJ2-2; 10 positions agree with TRBD2. The CDR3 extends over 17 amino acids. Unmatched junction bases numbered 14, after V lost 7 bases and J lost 6 bases. Germline values: CDR1 MNHNS, CDR2 SASEGT. The CDR3 DNA sequence: TGTGCCAGCACCCTAATTAGCGGGGGGTTGGGTTCCGGGGAGCTGTTTTTT. Protein product: CASTLISGGLGSGELFF.